The clone carrying this T cell receptor (beta chain) showed up just once. No antigen is known for it. PCR employed 60 Vbeta and 13 Jbeta primers. Only in-frame clones appear in the TCRdb table, and some are missing; sequencing was by immunoSEQ multiplex PCR. Seen here are about 110,000 clones, less than 85% observed once, and the top ten hold around an eighth. From germline, CDR1 is SGHNT and CDR2 YYREEE (reference sequence). Trimming left V 2 bases short and J 5 bases short, with 13 bases between. This CDR3 has 14 residues. This sample was taken from a study of cytomegalovirus exposure and HLA in healthy donors. On the study more broadly: Out of 398 genotyped donors, roughly 80% belonged to the Caucasian-associated ancestry cluster. Study results and limitations: Analyzed later, most CMV-associated TCR beta chains appeared HLA-restricted. No immune exposure information besides CMV serostatus was available. Cytomegalovirus-associated TCR beta chains were listed, numbering 150 to 200.

The sequenced sample was PBMCs. The chain combines TRBV5-4 with TRBJ1-2, with D perhaps matching TRBD1 (5 bases). This clonotype originated in a man between 25 and 39 years old in good health and CMV-seropositive. CDR3 residues: CASSLAQGGYGYTF. The DNA of the CDR3 is TGTGCCAGCAGCTTAGCCCAGGGCGGTTATGGCTACACCTTC. Based on the CDR3 plus reference TRBV5-4 and TRBJ1-2, the full variable domain is ETGVTQSPTHLIKTRGQQVTLRCSSQSGHNTVSWYQQALGQGPQFIFQYYREEENGRGNFPPRFSGLQFPNYSSELNVNALELDDSALYLCASSLAQGGYGYTFGSGTRLTVV.